A selection of T cell receptor beta chains follows, all from one sample in a study of technical replicates of blood from several donors. Data came from immunoSEQ multiplex PCR; TCRdb stores just in-frame clones and leaves some out. Here the sample spans approximately 70,000 clones, 95% being singletons. Sequenced input: T cells isolated from PBMCs. All receptors derive from a human donor in good health. The CDR3 runs from the conserved cysteine through the conserved F or W.

v_gene,j_gene,CDR3aa
TRBV4-2,TRBJ2-1,CASSQESWTGGYNEQFF
TRBV7-9,TRBJ1-1,CASSQGRGVAEAFF
TRBV19,TRBJ1-5,CASSMGRNNQPQHF
TRBV28,TRBJ2-7,CASRPPGQGNEQYF
TRBV30,TRBJ1-1,CAWRFRLNTEAFF
TRBV7-7,TRBJ2-4,CASSLAPGDIQYF
TRBV6-6,TRBJ1-1,CASSYSTRDTEAFF
TRBV29-1,TRBJ2-3,CSVERGGAFGTDTQYF
TRBV5-4,TRBJ2-5,CASSLLQGGETQYF
TRBV7-9,TRBJ2-7,CASSSIRQGAYEQYF
TRBV19,TRBJ2-1,CASKPGLAGANEQFF
TRBV18,TRBJ1-3,CASSPPGSSRRGSGNTIYF
TRBV15,TRBJ2-7,CATSRGDSSSYEQYF
TRBV19,TRBJ1-1,CASSIAGGTGTEAFF
TRBV5-1,TRBJ1-1,CASSLSAVTEAFF
TRBV14,TRBJ1-3,CASSQVGRWRSAIYF
TRBV5-6,TRBJ1-6,CASRRAGTGGDSPLHF